The clone carrying this TCR beta chain was seen only a few times. This entry is derived from a study of blood T cell repertoires in COVID-19. About the study: COVID-19 samples, acute and convalescent, were from the United States, Italy and Spain. PBMCs, B-cell-depleted T cells, or T cells were the source of the cDNA or gDNA that made up the material.

In the authors' methods: Quantification of nucleated cells was approximated via reference gene primer amplification. Assay: immunoSEQ multiplex PCR; the TCRdb copy retains only in-frame clones and omits some. The V and J calls and clone size come from that table; D and trimming were worked out from the DNA. Among 190,000 or so clones, around nine tenths were seen once, and the ten largest hold about 6.2%. CDR1 and CDR2 from the germline V gene are SGHDN and FVKESK. The junction had 6 bases not matched to a gene; V was cut back by 7 bases and J by 3 bases. The CDR3 consists of 15 residues. The sample taken for sequencing was peripheral blood. This TCR came from a man aged 55 to 70 who had recovered from COVID-19. The chain recombines TRBV14 with TRBJ2-1; 10 bases line up with TRBD2. The CDR3 reads CASTPRTSGYNEQFF. For the CDR3, the DNA is TGTGCCAGCACGCCAAGGACTAGCGGCTACAATGAGCAGTTCTTC.